This TCR beta chain appears in the sequencing data of a study of PD-1 blockade in classical Hodgkin lymphoma. The CDR3 consists of 14 residues. Trimming cost V 1 base and J 9 bases, with 13 bases left between them. Germline V gives CDR1 MGHRA, CDR2 YSYEKL. Each of the patients experienced relapse following autologous stem cell transplantation, and their brentuximab vedotin exposure differed. This table comes from immunoSEQ multiplex PCR, and its TCRdb copy is limited to in-frame clones, with some not included. The sample shows fewer than 50,000 clones, about 88% of them seen only once. The receptor comes from a human donor with classical Hodgkin lymphoma. The chain is built from TRBV4-1 and TRBJ1-5; tentative D call: TRBD1 (5 bases). Sequenced material: peripheral blood mononuclear cells (PBMCs), taken at baseline. CDR3 in amino acids: CASSQVQVSWPQHF. For the CDR3, the DNA is TGCGCCAGCAGCCAAGTACAGGTCTCGTGGCCCCAGCATTTT.